The next 3 T cell receptor beta chains were all read from a single sample in a study of CD8+ T cells in alopecia areata. Treatment specified: oral pan-JAK inhibitor, 5-10 mg twice daily. Extracted from the samples, RNA was reverse transcribed into cDNA to serve as the sequencing template. TCRdb's copy holds only in-frame clones and misses some; the assay was immunoSEQ multiplex PCR. The data contain 150,000 to 200,000 clones, 60% of them seen just once; the ten biggest clones take up 0.85% to 1.3%. Sequenced here: CD4+ T cells sorted from blood, sampled at week 24, from a patient treated with tofacitinib. These receptors all come from a human donor with alopecia areata.

The chain is built from TRBV4-2 and TRBJ1-2; D might be TRBD1 (6 bases). Trimming removed 3 bases from V and 2 bases from J, with 16 bases in between. The CDR3 is 16 amino acids. Per the germline V gene, CDR1 is LGHNA and CDR2 is YNFKEQ. The DNA for the CDR3 is TGTGCCAGCAGCCAGGCACTGAACAGGGAAAACTATGGCTACACCTTC. Its protein product is CASSQALNRENYGYTF.

The chain is built from TRBV2 and TRBJ2-7; D gene unclear. CDR1 and CDR2 (germline): SNHLY, FYNNEI. The CDR3 runs 13 residues. With 3 bases removed from V and 4 bases from J, the gap between germline ends came to 10 bases. The CDR3 bases are TGTGCCAGCAGTGATAGGTTTTATTACGAGCAGTACTTC. Protein: CASSDRFYYEQYF.

The rearrangement uses TRBV29-1 and TRBJ2-5, with D perhaps given as TRBD1 or TRBD2 (7 bases each). This CDR3 is 13 amino acids long. Germline-derived CDR1 and CDR2 are SQVTM and ANQGSEA. Trimming removed 6 bases at V and 3 bases at J, with 14 bases between. This CDR3 reads CSVAGTVEETQYF. In DNA, the CDR3 is TGCAGCGTAGCGGGGACAGTAGAAGAGACCCAGTACTTC.